Sequencing of this T cell receptor beta chain was carried out in a study of shared clonotypes between healthy human individuals. Study-level findings and limits: Relative to memory subsets, naive subsets generally showed larger estimated richness. Clonotype sharing across four donors was observed for 4% to 6.5% of naive CD4 clonotypes.

Selected positively for CCR7 and CD45RO-negative, naive CD8 cells excluded terminally differentiated effector memory CD45RA+ cells. Sequencing was performed with immunoSEQ multiplex PCR; in TCRdb, only in-frame clones are kept and a portion is missing. The repertoire includes some 2 million clones, roughly 94% of them detected once, and 1.2% sits in the top ten. On this clone: Its antigen is still unknown.

J was trimmed by 7 bases and V by 2 bases; bases with no gene match: 4. Germline V gene data show CDR1 as LNHDA and CDR2 as SQIVND (reference sequence). The CDR3 is 14 amino acids. V usage is TRBV19 and J usage is TRBJ2-1, with 8 nucleotides matching TRBD1. The sequenced material came from naive CD8+ T cells sorted from blood. The clonotype was recovered from a man aged 18 to 30 in good health. CDR3 bases: TGTGCCAGTAGTATAACCGGGACAGGTAATGAGCAGTTCTTC. Its protein product is CASSITGTGNEQFF.